The rows below give T cell receptor beta chains drawn from one sample of a study of cytomegalovirus exposure and HLA in healthy donors. Method: immunoSEQ multiplex PCR; TCRdb's copy keeps in-frame clones and lacks some. The sample consists of 120,000 or so clones, roughly 75% of them appearing once. Sample: PBMCs. These receptors all come from a female donor in good health and CMV-seronegative. CDR3s include the opening cysteine and the closing phenylalanine or tryptophan. The D gene is left open where the match is weak. Clone sizes are given selectively: once, few, many, or a class where the clone is expanded.

NA	NA	TRBV5-1	TRBJ2-1	TGCGCCAGCAGCCAGGGGGGACAATGGCACAATGAGCAGTTCTTC	CASSQGGQWHNEQFF
TRBD2	few	TRBV2	TRBJ2-1	TGTGCCAGCGGGCTGGAAGCGGGGATTAATGAGCAGTTCTTC	CASGLEAGINEQFF
NA	NA	TRBV2	TRBJ2-2	TGTGCCAGCAGTATTCGGACAGCTGGCACCGGGGAGCTGTTTTTT	CASSIRTAGTGELFF
TRBD1	NA	TRBV11-2	TRBJ1-6	TGTGCCAGCAGCGCGGACAGGGTTCAACCCCTCCACTTT	CASSADRVQPLHF
NA	NA	TRBV7-2	TRBJ2-2	TGTGCCAGCAGCTTAGCCGGACAGAACACCGGGGAGCTGTTTTTT	CASSLAGQNTGELFF
TRBD2	once	TRBV25-1	TRBJ2-3	TGTGCCAGCACCCGGACTAGCGGAGAGGGCACAGATACGCAGTATTTT	CASTRTSGEGTDTQYF
TRBD2	few	TRBV4-1	TRBJ2-7	TGCGCCAGCAGCTCGAACCCTAGCGGGGGTCCCTACGAGCAGTACTTC	CASSSNPSGGPYEQYF
NA	NA	TRBV30	TRBJ1-1	TGCGCCTGGAGTGTACTTGGACAGAACACTGAAGCCTTCTTT	CAWSVLGQNTEAFF
TRBD2	NA	TRBV28	TRBJ2-2	TGTGCCAGCAGTTTAAGGGGACTAGCGGCCTACACCGGGGAGCTGTTTTTT	CASSLRGLAAYTGELFF
TRBD2	few	TRBV11-2	TRBJ2-7	TGTGCCAGCAGCCAAGGACTAGGACCCTACGAGCAGTACTTC	CASSQGLGPYEQYF
NA	NA	TRBV5-6	TRBJ1-4	TGTGCCAGCAGCTCCTCGACAAACACTAATGAAAAACTGTTTTTT	CASSSSTNTNEKLFF
TRBD1	few	TRBV7-9	TRBJ1-4	TGTGCCAGCAGCTTAGGTACAGGGACAGGGGGCGAAAAACTGTTTTTT	CASSLGTGTGGEKLFF
TRBD1	few	TRBV2	TRBJ2-2	TGTGCCAGCAGGCCCGGGACAGTGAACACCGGGGAGCTGTTTTTT	CASRPGTVNTGELFF
NA	few	TRBV6-6	TRBJ2-1	TGTGCCAGCAGTTCTATCCATGAGCAGTTCTTC	CASSSIHEQFF
NA	NA	TRBV28	TRBJ1-5	TGTGCCAGCAGTTACGGACAGTCTTATAGCAATCAGCCCCAGCATTTT	CASSYGQSYSNQPQHF
TRBD1	NA	TRBV29-1	TRBJ1-1	TGCAGCGTTGAAGATATAAGAACAGGGGGTTGGGGGGGAGCTTTCTTT	CSVEDIRTGGWGGAFF
TRBD2	NA	TRBV5-1	TRBJ2-1	TGCGCCAGCAGCTTGGGGGCACTAGCGGGAGGACAGAATGAGCAGTTCTTC	CASSLGALAGGQNEQFF
TRBD1	NA	TRBV7-9	TRBJ1-1	TGTGCCAGCAGCTATCTACAGGGGGCCAACACTGAAGCTTTCTTT	CASSYLQGANTEAFF
NA	NA	TRBV27	TRBJ1-2	TGTGCCAGCAGTAAAGGGGTGGCTAACTATGGCTACACCTTC	CASSKGVANYGYTF
NA	once	TRBV7-9	TRBJ1-2	TGTTCCAGCAGGCGAAACAGGGATGGCTACACCTTC	CSSRRNRDGYTF
TRBD1	NA	TRBV6-5	TRBJ1-2	TGTGCCAGCAGCTCGGGACAGCACTATGGCTACACCTTC	CASSSGQHYGYTF
NA	few	TRBV2	TRBJ2-2	TGTGCCAGCAGTGACAGAACTTGGACGGGAATTACGAACACCGGGGAGCTGTTTTTT	CASSDRTWTGITNTGELFF
TRBD2	NA	TRBV5-1	TRBJ2-5	TGCGCCAGCAGCTCGGGACTAGCGGTTCCTCAAGAGACCCAGTACTTC	CASSSGLAVPQETQYF
NA	NA	TRBV9	TRBJ2-3	TGTGCCAGCAGCGTAGCGCCCGCGCGGGCTACGCAGTATTTT	CASSVAPARATQYF
TRBD2	NA	TRBV28	TRBJ2-1	TGTGCCAGCAGCCCCCCCGGGACTATCAATGAGCAGTTCTTC	CASSPPGTINEQFF
TRBD1	NA	TRBV5-1	TRBJ1-1	TGCGCCAGCAGCTTAAACTCGGGACAGGGGGTATTCACTGAAGCTTTCTTT	CASSLNSGQGVFTEAFF
NA	NA	TRBV15	TRBJ1-2	TGTGCCACCAGCAGAGACCTATCGACAGGATCGGTTGGCTACACCTTC	CATSRDLSTGSVGYTF
NA	few	TRBV5-8	TRBJ2-7	TGTGCCAGCATATTGGCAGGGACCTACGAGCAGTACTTC	CASILAGTYEQYF
TRBD1	once	TRBV14	TRBJ2-2	TGTGCCAGCAGCCAAGGACAGGGAAACACCGGGGAGCTGTTTTTT	CASSQGQGNTGELFF
NA	NA	TRBV25-1	TRBJ2-1	TGTGCCAGCAGTCCCCTTCATAAGTACGGCTACAATGAGCAGTTCTTC	CASSPLHKYGYNEQFF
TRBD1	NA	TRBV18	TRBJ2-7	TGTGCCAGCTCGCCCGGACAGGGGGCTGACGAGCAGTACTTC	CASSPGQGADEQYF
NA	few	TRBV5-1	TRBJ2-5	TGCGCCAGCAGCTTCGCTCAAACTAAAGAGACCCAGTACTTC	CASSFAQTKETQYF
TRBD1	NA	TRBV19	TRBJ1-2	TGTGCCAGTACCCCCTATAGGGGACAGGCGAACTATGGCTACACCTTC	CASTPYRGQANYGYTF
TRBD2	once	TRBV9	TRBJ2-1	TGTGCCAGCAGCGAAGATCAGACTAGCGGGGCATACAATGAGCAGTTCTTC	CASSEDQTSGAYNEQFF
TRBD2	NA	TRBV9	TRBJ2-1	TGTGCCAGCAGCCATAGCGGGAGGCTCTACAATGAGCAGTTCTTC	CASSHSGRLYNEQFF
NA	NA	TRBV18	TRBJ1-2	TGTGCCAGCTCACCACCGACTGGGTTCCATGGGTATGGCTACACCTTC	CASSPPTGFHGYGYTF
TRBD2	NA	TRBV7-9	TRBJ2-7	TGTGCCAGCAGCTTGGGACTAGCGGAACGCCCCTACGAGCAGTACTTC	CASSLGLAERPYEQYF
TRBD1	NA	TRBV19	TRBJ1-5	TGTGCCAGTAGTAAAAAAGGGACAGGGTTCGGATTATACAATCAGCCCCAGCATTTT	CASSKKGTGFGLYNQPQHF
TRBD2	NA	TRBV15	TRBJ2-6	TGTGCCACCAGCAGAGTTGAGACTAGCGGAGAATCTGGGGCCAACGTCCTGACTTTC	CATSRVETSGESGANVLTF
NA	NA	TRBV15	TRBJ1-4	TGTGCCACCAGCAGAGCAACAAGTAATGAAAAACTGTTTTTT	CATSRATSNEKLFF
TRBD2	NA	TRBV28	TRBJ2-3	TGTGCCAGCAGTTTTTCATGGAGCAGCGGGGAAAGCACAGATACGCAGTATTTT	CASSFSWSSGESTDTQYF
NA	NA	TRBV6-1	TRBJ2-1	TGTGCCAGCAGTGAGTTTACAGGGACCCCCTACAATGAGCAGTTCTTC	CASSEFTGTPYNEQFF
TRBD1	few	TRBV18	TRBJ2-5	TGTGCCAGCTCACCATCGGGACAGGGTACCACCCAGTACTTC	CASSPSGQGTTQYF
TRBD2	NA	TRBV5-4	TRBJ2-2	TGTGCCAGCAGCTTTCGACTAGCTAGGGACACCGGGGAGCTGTTTTTT	CASSFRLARDTGELFF
NA	NA	TRBV30	TRBJ2-3	TGTGCCTGGAGTGTAACAGGGTTGGGCACAGATACGCAGTATTTT	CAWSVTGLGTDTQYF